This entry describes one T cell receptor (beta chain). This specimen comes from a study of blood T cell repertoires in COVID-19. CDR1 SGHRS and CDR2 YFSETQ come from the germline V gene. CDR3 length: 14 amino acids. The V end was cut by 5 bases, the J end by 4 bases, with 15 bases between. Sequencing was performed with immunoSEQ multiplex PCR; in TCRdb, only in-frame clones are kept and a portion is missing. The sample has 390,000 or so clones, about 89% seen once. Followed longitudinally, the Seattle patients had been enrolled during active infection. The chain is built from TRBV5-1 and TRBJ2-5; D may be TRBD1 (5 bases). Sample: peripheral blood. The clonotype originates from a woman in her twenties or thirties with COVID-19, enrolled during active disease. CDR3 nucleotide sequence: TGCGCCAGCAGGAGGCAGGGCGTTGGAGAGACCCAGTACTTC. It specifies CASRRQGVGETQYF. The variable domain in full, completed from reference TRBV5-1 and TRBJ2-5, reads KAGVTQTPRYLIKTRGQQVTLSCSPISGHRSVSWYQQTPGQGLQFLFEYFSETQRNKGNFPGRFSGRQFSNSRSEMNVSTLELGDSALYLCASRRQGVGETQYFGPGTRLLVL.